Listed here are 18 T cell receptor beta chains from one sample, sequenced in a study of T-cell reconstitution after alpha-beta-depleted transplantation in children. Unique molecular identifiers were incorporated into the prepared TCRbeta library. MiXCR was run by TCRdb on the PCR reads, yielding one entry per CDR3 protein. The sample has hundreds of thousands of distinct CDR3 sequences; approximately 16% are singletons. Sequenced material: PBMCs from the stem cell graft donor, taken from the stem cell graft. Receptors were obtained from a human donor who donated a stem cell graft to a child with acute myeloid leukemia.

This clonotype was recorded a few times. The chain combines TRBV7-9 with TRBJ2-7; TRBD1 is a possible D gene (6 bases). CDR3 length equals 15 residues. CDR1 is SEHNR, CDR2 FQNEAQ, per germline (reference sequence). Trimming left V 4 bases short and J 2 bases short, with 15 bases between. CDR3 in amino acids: CASSSIQGSPYEQYF. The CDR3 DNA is TGTGCCAGCAGCTCTATCCAGGGGTCACCCTACGAGCAGTACTTC.

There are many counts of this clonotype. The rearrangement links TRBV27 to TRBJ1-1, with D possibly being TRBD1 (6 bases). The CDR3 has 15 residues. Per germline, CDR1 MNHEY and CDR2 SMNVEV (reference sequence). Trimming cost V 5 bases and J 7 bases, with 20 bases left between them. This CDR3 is CASSEAGGLQLEAFF. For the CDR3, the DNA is TGTGCCAGCAGTGAAGCGGGGGGCCTCCAGCTTGAAGCTTTCTTT.

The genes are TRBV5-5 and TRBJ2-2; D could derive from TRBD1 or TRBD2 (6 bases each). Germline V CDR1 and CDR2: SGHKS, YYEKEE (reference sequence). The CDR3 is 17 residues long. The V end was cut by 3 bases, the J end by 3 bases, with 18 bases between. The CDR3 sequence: CASSSRGDLLHTGELFF. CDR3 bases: TGTGCCAGCAGCTCGAGGGGGGACCTTCTCCACACCGGGGAGCTGTTTTTT.

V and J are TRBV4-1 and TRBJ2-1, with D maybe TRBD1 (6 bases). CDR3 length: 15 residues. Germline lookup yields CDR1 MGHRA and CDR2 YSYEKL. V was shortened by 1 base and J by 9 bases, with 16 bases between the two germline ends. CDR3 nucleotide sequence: TGCGCCAGCAGCCAAGGTCCTGAAGCAGGGGCTGAGCAGTTCTTC. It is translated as CASSQGPEAGAEQFF.

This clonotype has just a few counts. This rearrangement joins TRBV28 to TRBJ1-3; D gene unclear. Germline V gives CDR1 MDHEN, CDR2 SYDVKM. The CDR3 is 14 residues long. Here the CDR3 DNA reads TGTGCAGTAGGAGGGCCGACCTCTGGAAACACCATATATTTT. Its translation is CAVGGPTSGNTIYF.

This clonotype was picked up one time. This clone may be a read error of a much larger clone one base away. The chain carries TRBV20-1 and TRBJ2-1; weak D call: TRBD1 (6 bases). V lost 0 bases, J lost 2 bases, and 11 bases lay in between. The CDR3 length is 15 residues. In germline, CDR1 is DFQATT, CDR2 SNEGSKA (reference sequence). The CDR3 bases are TGCAGTGCTAGAGATCGGAGACAGGCCTACAATGAGCAGTTCTTC. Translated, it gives CSARDRRQAYNEQFF.

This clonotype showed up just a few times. CDR3: CASSPSGGAVDTQYF. The CDR3, as DNA: TGTGCCAGCAGTCCTAGCGGGGGGGCGGTAGATACGCAGTATTTT. This chain connects TRBV12-3 or TRBV12-4 to TRBJ2-3; 12 nucleotides line up with TRBD2. Trimming cost V 5 bases and J 5 bases; bases outside gene matches: 5. This CDR3 region has 15 residues.

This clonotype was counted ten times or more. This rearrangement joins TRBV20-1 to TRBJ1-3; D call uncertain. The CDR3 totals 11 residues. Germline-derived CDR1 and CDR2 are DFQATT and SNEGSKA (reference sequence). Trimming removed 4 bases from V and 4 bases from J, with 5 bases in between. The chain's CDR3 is CSATNGNTIYF. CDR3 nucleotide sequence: TGCAGTGCTACCAACGGAAACACCATATATTTT.

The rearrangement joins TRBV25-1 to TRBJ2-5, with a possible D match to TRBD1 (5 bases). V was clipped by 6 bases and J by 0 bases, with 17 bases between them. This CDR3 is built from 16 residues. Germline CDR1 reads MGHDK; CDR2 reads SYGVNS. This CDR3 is CASRDTVGVYQETQYF. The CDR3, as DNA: TGTGCCAGCAGAGATACCGTAGGGGTGTACCAAGAGACCCAGTACTTC. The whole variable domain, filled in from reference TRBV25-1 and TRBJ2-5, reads EADIYQTPRYLVIGTGKKITLECSQTMGHDKMYWYQQDPGMELHLIHYSYGVNSTEKGDLSSESTVSRIRTEHFPLTLESARPSHTSQYLCASRDTVGVYQETQYFGPGTRLLVL.

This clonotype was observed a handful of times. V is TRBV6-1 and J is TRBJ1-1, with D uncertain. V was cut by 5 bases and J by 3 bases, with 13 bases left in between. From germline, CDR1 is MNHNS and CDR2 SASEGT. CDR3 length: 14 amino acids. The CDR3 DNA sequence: TGTGCCAGCAGTCCACTCCGGGGTCACACTGAAGCTTTCTTT. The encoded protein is CASSPLRGHTEAFF.

The CDR3 bases are TGTGCCACGGGGCAGGGGGCTGAAGCTTTCTTT. Amino acids: CATGQGAEAFF. The V call is TRBV10-3, the J call TRBJ1-1; 7 bases line up with TRBD1. This CDR3 contains 11 residues. Germline loops: CDR1 ENHRY, CDR2 SYGVKD. V was pared by 10 bases and J by 6 bases, with 5 bases of the junction left unmatched.

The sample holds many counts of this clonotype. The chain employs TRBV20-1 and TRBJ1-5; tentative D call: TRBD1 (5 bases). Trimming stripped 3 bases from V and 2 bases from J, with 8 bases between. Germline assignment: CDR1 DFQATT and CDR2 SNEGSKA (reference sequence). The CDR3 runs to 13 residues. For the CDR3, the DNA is TGCAGTGCTAGCCGCAGGGGCAATCAGCCCCAGCATTTT. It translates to CSASRRGNQPQHF.

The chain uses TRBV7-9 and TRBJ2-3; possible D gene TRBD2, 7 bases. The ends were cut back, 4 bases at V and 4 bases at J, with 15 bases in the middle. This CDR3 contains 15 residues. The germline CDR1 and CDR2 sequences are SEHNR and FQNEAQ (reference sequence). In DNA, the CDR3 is TGTGCCAGCAGCTGGGGGGCGGGGGTCTCAGATACGCAGTATTTT. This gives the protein CASSWGAGVSDTQYF.

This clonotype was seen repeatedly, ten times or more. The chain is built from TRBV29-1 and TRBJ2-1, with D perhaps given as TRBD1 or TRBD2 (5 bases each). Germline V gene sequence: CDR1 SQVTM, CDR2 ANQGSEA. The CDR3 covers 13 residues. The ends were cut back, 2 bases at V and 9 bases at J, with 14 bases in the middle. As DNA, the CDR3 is TGCAGCGTTGAAAGGCTGGGTGGGGGTGAGCAGTTCTTC. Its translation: CSVERLGGGEQFF.

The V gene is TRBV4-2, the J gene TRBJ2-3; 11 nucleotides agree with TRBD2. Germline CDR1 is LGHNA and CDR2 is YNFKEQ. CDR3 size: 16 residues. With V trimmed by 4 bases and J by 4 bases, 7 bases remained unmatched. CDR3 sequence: CASSLSTSGDSDTQYF. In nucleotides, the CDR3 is TGTGCCAGCAGCCTCTCGACTAGCGGGGATTCAGATACGCAGTATTTT.

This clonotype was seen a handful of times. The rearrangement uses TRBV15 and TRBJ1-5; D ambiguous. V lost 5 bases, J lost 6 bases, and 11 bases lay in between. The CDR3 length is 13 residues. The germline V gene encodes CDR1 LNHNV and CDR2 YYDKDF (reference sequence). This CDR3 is CATSVGMSQPQHF. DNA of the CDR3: TGTGCCACCAGCGTTGGGATGTCTCAGCCCCAGCATTTT.

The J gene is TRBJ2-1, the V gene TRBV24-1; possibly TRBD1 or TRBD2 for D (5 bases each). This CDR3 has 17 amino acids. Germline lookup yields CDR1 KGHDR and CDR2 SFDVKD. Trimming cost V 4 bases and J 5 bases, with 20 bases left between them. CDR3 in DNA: TGTGCCACCAGTGACGAGGACACCCCGGAGGTGCACAATGAGCAGTTCTTC. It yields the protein CATSDEDTPEVHNEQFF.

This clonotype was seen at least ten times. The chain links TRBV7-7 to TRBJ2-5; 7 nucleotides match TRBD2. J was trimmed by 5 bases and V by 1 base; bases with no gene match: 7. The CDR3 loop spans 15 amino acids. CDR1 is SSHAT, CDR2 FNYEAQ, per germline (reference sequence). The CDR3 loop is CASSLGSGGRETQYF. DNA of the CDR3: TGTGCCAGCAGCTTAGGGTCGGGGGGTCGGGAGACCCAGTACTTC.